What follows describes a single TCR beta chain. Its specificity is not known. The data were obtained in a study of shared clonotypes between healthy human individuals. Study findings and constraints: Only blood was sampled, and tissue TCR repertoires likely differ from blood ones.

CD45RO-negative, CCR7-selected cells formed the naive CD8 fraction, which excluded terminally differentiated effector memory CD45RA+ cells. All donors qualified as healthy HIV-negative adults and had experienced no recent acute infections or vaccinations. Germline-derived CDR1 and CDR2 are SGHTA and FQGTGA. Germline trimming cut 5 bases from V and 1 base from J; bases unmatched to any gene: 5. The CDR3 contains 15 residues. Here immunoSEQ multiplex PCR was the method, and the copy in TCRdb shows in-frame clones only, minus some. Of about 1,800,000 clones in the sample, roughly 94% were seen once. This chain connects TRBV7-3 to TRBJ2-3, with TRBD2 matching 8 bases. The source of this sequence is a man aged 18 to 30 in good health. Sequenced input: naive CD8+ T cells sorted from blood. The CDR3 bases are TGTGCCAGCAGCCCCCTTAGCGGGGGCACAGATACGCAGTATTTT. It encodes CASSPLSGGTDTQYF.